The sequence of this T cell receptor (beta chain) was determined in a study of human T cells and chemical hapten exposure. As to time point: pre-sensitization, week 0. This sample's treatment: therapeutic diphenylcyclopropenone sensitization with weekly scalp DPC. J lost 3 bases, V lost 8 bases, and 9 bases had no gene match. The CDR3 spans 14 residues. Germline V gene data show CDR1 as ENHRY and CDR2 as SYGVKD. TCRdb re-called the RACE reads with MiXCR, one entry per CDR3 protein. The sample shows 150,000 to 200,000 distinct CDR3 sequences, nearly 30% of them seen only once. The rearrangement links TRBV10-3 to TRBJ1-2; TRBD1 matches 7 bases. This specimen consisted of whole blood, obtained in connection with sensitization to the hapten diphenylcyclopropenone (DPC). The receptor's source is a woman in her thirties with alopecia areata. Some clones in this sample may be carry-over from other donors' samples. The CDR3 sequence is CAIAGQTGYYGYTF. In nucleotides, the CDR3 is TGTGCCATCGCAGGGCAGACAGGGTACTATGGCTACACCTTC.